Below are 10 T cell receptor beta chains sequenced from a single sample in a study of cytotoxic CD8 clonotypes in ibrutinib-treated CLL. The data were produced by immunoSEQ multiplex PCR, yet TCRdb's version contains in-frame clones alone and is incomplete. This table holds 45,000 to 60,000 clones, approximately 60% found once. The input for sequencing was PBMCs, taken after 24 months of ibrutinib treatment. The receptors were gathered from a human donor with chronic lymphocytic leukemia.

The gene calls are TRBV7-9 and TRBJ1-1, with TRBD1 matching over 7 bases. J lost 12 bases, V lost 1 base, and 8 bases had no gene match. Germline lookup yields CDR1 SEHNR and CDR2 FQNEAQ (reference sequence). The CDR3 extends over 13 amino acids. CDR3 amino acids: CASSLVRDSVTFF. For the CDR3, the DNA is TGTGCCAGCAGCTTAGTTCGGGACAGCGTAACTTTCTTT.

The table lists this clone with many counts. This chain connects TRBV5-1 to TRBJ2-7; 7 nucleotides agree with TRBD2. J lost 7 bases, V lost 0 bases, and 7 bases had no gene match. The germline CDR1 and CDR2 sequences are SGHRS and YFSETQ. This CDR3 region has 14 residues. The CDR3 bases are TGCGCCAGCAGCTTGGCGGGGTCTAGCGGTGAGCAGTACTTC. It encodes CASSLAGSSGEQYF.

For the CDR3, the DNA is TGTGCCAGCAGCGCCTCCAGCGGCTCCTACGAGCAGTACTTC. Encoded protein: CASSASSGSYEQYF. V usage is TRBV7-2 and J usage is TRBJ2-7; a weak D match, TRBD2 (5 bases). Trimming removed 5 bases from V and 0 bases from J, with 11 bases in between. Germline CDR1 and CDR2: SGHTA and FQGNSA. The CDR3 runs 14 residues.

This clone came up a few times. V and J are TRBV19 and TRBJ1-4; TRBD1 is a possible D gene (5 bases). V shed 6 bases and J shed 2 bases, with 10 bases lying between them. The germline V gene has CDR1 LNHDA and CDR2 SQIVND (reference sequence). The CDR3 length is 14 residues. Here the CDR3 DNA reads TGTGCCAGTAGCCCGGGACTCACTAATGAAAAACTGTTTTTT. It is translated as CASSPGLTNEKLFF.

This clone occurred once. The chain uses TRBV11-2 and TRBJ1-6; no reliable D call. V was pared by 2 bases and J by 7 bases, with 12 bases between. Germline V gives CDR1 SGHAT, CDR2 FQNNGV. The CDR3 totals 15 residues. CDR3 bases: TGTGCCAGCAGCTTAAAATCTAATCGGAATTCACCCCTCCACTTT. It yields the protein CASSLKSNRNSPLHF.

This chain joins TRBV7-6 and TRBJ1-2; D is possibly TRBD1 (5 bases). The ends were cut back, 5 bases at V and 8 bases at J, with 9 bases in the middle. The germline V gene encodes CDR1 SGHVS and CDR2 FNYEAQ. CDR3 length equals 11 residues. The CDR3 reads CASSAGGGYTF. The CDR3 bases are TGTGCCAGCAGCGCCGGGGGGGGCTACACCTTC.

This chain links TRBV7-9 with TRBJ2-1; 12 bases are a match to TRBD2. V lost 5 bases, J lost 8 bases, and 7 bases stayed unmatched. CDR1 is SEHNR, CDR2 FQNEAQ, per germline (reference sequence). The CDR3 totals 15 residues. Written as DNA, the CDR3 is TGTGCCAGCAGCCCACTAGCGGGAGGTGGCCATGAGCAGTTCTTC. Translation: CASSPLAGGGHEQFF.

The chain is built from TRBV19 and TRBJ2-1; D might be TRBD1 or TRBD2, each matching 5 bases. Per germline, CDR1 LNHDA and CDR2 SQIVND (reference sequence). The V end was cut by 6 bases, the J end by 10 bases, with 13 bases between. This CDR3 is 12 amino acids long. CDR3 region: CASRTGGREQFF. The DNA for the CDR3 is TGTGCCAGTAGAACAGGAGGTCGCGAGCAGTTCTTC.

The chain combines TRBV28 with TRBJ1-6; 8 bases map to TRBD1. The junction had 4 bases not matched to a gene; V was cut back by 6 bases and J by 6 bases. The germline V gene has CDR1 MDHEN and CDR2 SYDVKM. The CDR3 runs 14 residues. The CDR3: CASRVGQVNSPLHF. CDR3 bases: TGTGCCAGCAGGGTGGGACAGGTTAATTCACCCCTCCACTTT. Full variable domain (missing parts from reference TRBV28 and TRBJ1-6): DVKVTQSSRYLVKRTGEKVFLECVQDMDHENMFWYRQDPGLGLRLIYFSYDVKMKEKGDIPEGYSVSREKKERFSLILESASTNQTSMYLCASRVGQVNSPLHFGNGTRLTVT.

The chain is built from TRBV9 and TRBJ2-2; the match to TRBD1 covers 10 bases. The V and J ends lost 1 base and 5 bases, in that order; junction bases with no gene match: 2. The length of the CDR3 is 15 residues. Looked up from germline, CDR1 is SGDLS and CDR2 is YYNGEE. Here the CDR3 DNA reads TGTGCCAGCAGCGTATTGGGACAGGGGACCGGGGAGCTGTTTTTT. Protein: CASSVLGQGTGELFF.